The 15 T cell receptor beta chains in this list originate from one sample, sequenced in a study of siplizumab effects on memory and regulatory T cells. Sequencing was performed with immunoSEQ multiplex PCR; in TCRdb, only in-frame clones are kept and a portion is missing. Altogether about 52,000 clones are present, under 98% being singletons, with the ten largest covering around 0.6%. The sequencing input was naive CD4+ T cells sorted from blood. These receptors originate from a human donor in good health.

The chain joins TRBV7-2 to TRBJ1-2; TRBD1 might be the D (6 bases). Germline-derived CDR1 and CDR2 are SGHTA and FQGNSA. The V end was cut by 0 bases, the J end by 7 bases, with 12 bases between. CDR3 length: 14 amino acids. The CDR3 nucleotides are TGTGCCAGCAGCTTAGCGAGGGGGGCGGGTGGCTACACCTTC. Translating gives CASSLARGAGGYTF.

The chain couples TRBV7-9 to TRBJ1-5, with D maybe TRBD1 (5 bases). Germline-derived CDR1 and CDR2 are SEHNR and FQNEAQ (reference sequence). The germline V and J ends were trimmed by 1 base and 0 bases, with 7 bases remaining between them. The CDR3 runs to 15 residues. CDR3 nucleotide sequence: TGTGCCAGCAGCTTAGGGACATTTAGCAATCAGCCCCAGCATTTT. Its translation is CASSLGTFSNQPQHF.

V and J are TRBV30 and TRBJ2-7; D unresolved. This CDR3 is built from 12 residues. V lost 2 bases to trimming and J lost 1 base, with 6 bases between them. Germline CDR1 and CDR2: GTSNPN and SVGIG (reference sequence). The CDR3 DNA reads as TGTGCCTGGAGTTCCGGGTCCTACGAGCAGTACTTC. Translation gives CAWSSGSYEQYF.

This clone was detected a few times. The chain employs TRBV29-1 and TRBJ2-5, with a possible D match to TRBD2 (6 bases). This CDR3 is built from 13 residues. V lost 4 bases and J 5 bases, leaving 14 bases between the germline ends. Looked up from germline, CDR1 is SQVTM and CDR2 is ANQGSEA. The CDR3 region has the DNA TGCAGCGTTGCGGCGGGGCTCCGGGAGACCCAGTACTTC. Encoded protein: CSVAAGLRETQYF.

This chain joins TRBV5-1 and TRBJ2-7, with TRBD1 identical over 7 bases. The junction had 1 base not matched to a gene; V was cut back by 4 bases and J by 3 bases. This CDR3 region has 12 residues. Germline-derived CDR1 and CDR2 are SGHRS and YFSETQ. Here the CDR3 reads CASSRDSYEQYF. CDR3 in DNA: TGCGCCAGCAGCAGGGACAGCTACGAGCAGTACTTC.

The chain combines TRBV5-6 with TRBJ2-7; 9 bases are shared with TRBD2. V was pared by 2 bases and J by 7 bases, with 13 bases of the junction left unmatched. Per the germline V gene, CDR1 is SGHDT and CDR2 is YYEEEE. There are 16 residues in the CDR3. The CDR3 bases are TGTGCCAGCAGCTTTTCACCCATAGCGGGAGAAGGTGAGCAGTACTTC. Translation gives CASSFSPIAGEGEQYF.

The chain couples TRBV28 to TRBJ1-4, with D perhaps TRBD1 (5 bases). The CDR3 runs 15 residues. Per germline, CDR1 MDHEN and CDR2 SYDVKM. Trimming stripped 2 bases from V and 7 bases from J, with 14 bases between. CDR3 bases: TGTGCCAGCAGTTTAGCTTGGACAAGGGGTGAAAAACTGTTTTTT. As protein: CASSLAWTRGEKLFF.

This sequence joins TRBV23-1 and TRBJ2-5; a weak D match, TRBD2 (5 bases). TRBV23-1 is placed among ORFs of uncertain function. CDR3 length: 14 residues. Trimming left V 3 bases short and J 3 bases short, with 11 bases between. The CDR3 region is CASSQGRGKETQYF. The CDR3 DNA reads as TGCGCCAGCAGTCAGGGCAGAGGGAAAGAGACCCAGTACTTC.

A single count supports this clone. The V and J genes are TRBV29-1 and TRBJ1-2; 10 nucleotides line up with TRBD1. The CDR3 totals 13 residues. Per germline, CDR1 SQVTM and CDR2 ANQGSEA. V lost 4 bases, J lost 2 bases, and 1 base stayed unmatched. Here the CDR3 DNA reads TGCAGCGTTGGGACAGGGGGGAACTATGGCTACACCTTC. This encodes CSVGTGGNYGYTF.

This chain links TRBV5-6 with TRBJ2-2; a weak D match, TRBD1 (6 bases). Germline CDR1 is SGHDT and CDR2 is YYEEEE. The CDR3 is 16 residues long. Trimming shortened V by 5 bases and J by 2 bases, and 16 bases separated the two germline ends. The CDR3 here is CASSQGTSFNTGELFF. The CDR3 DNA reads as TGTGCCAGCAGTCAAGGGACAAGCTTCAACACCGGGGAGCTGTTTTTT.

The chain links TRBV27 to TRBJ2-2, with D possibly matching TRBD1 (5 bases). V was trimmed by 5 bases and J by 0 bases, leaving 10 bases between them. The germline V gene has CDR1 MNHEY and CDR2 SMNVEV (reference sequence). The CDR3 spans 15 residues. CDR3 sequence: CASSSSGSNTGELFF. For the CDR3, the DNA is TGTGCCAGCAGTAGTTCAGGGTCGAACACCGGGGAGCTGTTTTTT.

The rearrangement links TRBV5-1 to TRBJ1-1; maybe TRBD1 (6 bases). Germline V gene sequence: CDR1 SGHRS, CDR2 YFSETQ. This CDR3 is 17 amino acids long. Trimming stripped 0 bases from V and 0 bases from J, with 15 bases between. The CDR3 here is CASSLGRDIGLNTEAFF. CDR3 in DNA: TGCGCCAGCAGCTTGGGCCGGGACATCGGGCTGAACACTGAAGCTTTCTTT.

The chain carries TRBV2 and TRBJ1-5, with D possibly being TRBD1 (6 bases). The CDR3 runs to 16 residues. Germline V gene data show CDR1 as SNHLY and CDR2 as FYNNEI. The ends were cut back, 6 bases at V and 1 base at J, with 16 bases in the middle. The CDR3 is CASRRTAILSNQPQHF. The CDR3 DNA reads TGTGCCAGCAGGCGGACAGCAATCTTAAGCAATCAGCCCCAGCATTTT.

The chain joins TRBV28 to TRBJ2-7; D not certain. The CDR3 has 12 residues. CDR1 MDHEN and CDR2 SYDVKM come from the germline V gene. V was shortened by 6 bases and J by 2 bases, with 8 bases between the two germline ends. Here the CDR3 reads CASRPAPYEQYF. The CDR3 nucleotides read TGTGCCAGCAGACCGGCGCCCTACGAGCAGTACTTC.

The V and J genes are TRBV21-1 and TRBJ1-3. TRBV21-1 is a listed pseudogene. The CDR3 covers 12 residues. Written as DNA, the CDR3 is TGTGCCAGCAGCACGGGTGGAAACACCATATATTTT. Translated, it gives CASSTGGNTIYF.